The present TCR beta chain was sequenced within a study of neurological immune-mediated disorders. Study-wide results and caveats: The greatest TCR clonal expansion occurred in HTLV-1-associated myelopathy and the least in multiple sclerosis, which fell below healthy controls. The multiple sclerosis repertoire cluster had no clinical or MRI feature associated with it.

V lost 5 bases, J lost 2 bases, and 7 bases stayed unmatched. The CDR3 is 16 amino acids. Germline assignment: CDR1 SGHVS and CDR2 FNYEAQ. In its sample, this clonotype was seen many times. No antigen is known for it. Unsorted libraries came from 2 million PBMCs stored at -80 °C. Sequencing of 15-18 subjects in each run yielded over 170 million TCR-beta sequences. One entry per CDR3 protein results from TCRdb running MiXCR on the 5' RACE reads. In the table there are approximately 100,000 distinct CDR3 sequences, approximately 3.3% of which are singletons. The chain employs TRBV7-6 and TRBJ2-3; 10 nucleotides align to TRBD2. This clonotype was obtained from a woman aged 18-30 years with multiple sclerosis. The sequenced material came from PBMCs. CDR3 bases: TGTGCCAGCAGCCCCCTACTAGCGGGGCCCACAGATACGCAGTATTTT. Translating gives CASSPLLAGPTDTQYF.